The 13 T cell receptor beta chains presented below share a single source sample, sequenced in a study of regulatory T cells in long-lasting Graves disease. Time point reported: persistent/refractory GD, antithyroid drugs over 5 years with positive TRAb. RNA isolated from PBMCs was used to make the TCR library. With iRepertoire HTBI primers and Arm-PCR of CDR3 regions, TCR beta libraries were built. TCRdb analysed the multiplex PCR reads with MiXCR anew, one entry per CDR3 protein. The sample has 650,000 to 700,000 distinct CDR3 sequences; around 30% are singletons. The sample here was peripheral blood mononuclear cells (PBMCs), taken when the disease was refractory, from a patient treated with antithyroid drugs. The receptors were sampled from a female donor with Graves disease.

Ten or more counts support this clonotype. The chain links TRBV3-1 to TRBJ1-5; TRBD1 matches 8 bases. From germline, CDR1 is LGHDT and CDR2 YNNKEL (reference sequence). Trimming took 1 base from V and 6 from J; bases not matched to a gene: 2. This CDR3 comprises 14 residues. The CDR3: CASSQATGVQPQHF. The CDR3 DNA reads TGTGCCAGCAGCCAAGCGACAGGGGTTCAGCCCCAGCATTTT.

This clonotype was recorded a few times. The V and J genes are TRBV12-3 or TRBV12-4 and TRBJ1-1, with TRBD1 matching over 9 bases. The junction had 5 bases not matched to a gene; V was cut back by 3 bases and J by 0 bases. The CDR3 loop spans 16 amino acids. CDR3 sequence: CASSLRTGEMNTEAFF. CDR3 DNA: TGTGCCAGCAGTTTGAGGACAGGGGAGATGAACACTGAAGCTTTCTTT.

The chain joins TRBV6-1 to TRBJ1-1, with D uncertain. This CDR3 is built from 16 residues. Germline CDR1 and CDR2: MNHNS and SASEGT. The V and J ends lost 6 bases and 4 bases respectively, with 21 bases between them. This CDR3 reads CASSPLAGSRTTEAFF. DNA of the CDR3: TGTGCCAGCAGCCCCCTGGCCGGGTCTCGGACCACTGAAGCTTTCTTT.

The sample holds many counts of this clonotype. The chain has TRBV20-1 and TRBJ2-7, with D possibly called TRBD1 or TRBD2 (5 bases each). V lost 6 bases and J 5 bases, leaving 14 bases between the germline ends. The germline V gene encodes CDR1 DFQATT and CDR2 SNEGSKA (reference sequence). This CDR3 is 12 amino acids long. The CDR3 sequence: CSAPTEGDEQYF. The CDR3 DNA reads TGCAGTGCCCCGACAGAGGGTGACGAGCAGTACTTC.

V usage is TRBV7-9 and J usage is TRBJ1-4, with D maybe TRBD1 (5 bases). Germline V gives CDR1 SEHNR, CDR2 FQNEAQ (reference sequence). The CDR3 has 19 amino acids. Trimming took off 4 bases at V and 1 base at J, with 22 bases between the two ends. The CDR3 region is CASSSPTEPQRGTNEKLFF. CDR3 bases: TGTGCCAGCAGCTCCCCCACAGAACCACAAAGGGGAACTAATGAAAAACTGTTTTTT.

The chain carries TRBV5-4 and TRBJ2-7; TRBD1 is a possible D gene (6 bases). CDR3 length equals 13 residues. Deletions cut 1 base from V and 7 bases from J, with 12 bases between. Per germline, CDR1 SGHNT and CDR2 YYREEE (reference sequence). CDR3 loop: CASSLTGFREQYF. The CDR3 DNA sequence: TGTGCCAGCAGCTTGACAGGGTTTCGGGAGCAGTACTTC.

The chain uses TRBV5-1 and TRBJ1-2, with D tentatively TRBD1 (5 bases). The CDR3 is 13 amino acids. Germline V gene data show CDR1 as SGHRS and CDR2 as YFSETQ. V lost 2 bases to trimming and J lost 4 bases, with 9 bases between them. CDR3 nucleotides: TGCGCCAGCAGCTTCGACAGACTCTATGGCTACACCTTC. It yields the protein CASSFDRLYGYTF.

The CDR3 DNA reads TGTGCCAGCAGTTTTTTAGCGGGACGAGGCGACAATGAGCAGTTCTTC. This encodes CASSFLAGRGDNEQFF. The chain couples TRBV12-3 or TRBV12-4 to TRBJ2-1; TRBD2 matches 8 bases. Trimming took 3 bases from V and 5 from J; bases not matched to a gene: 9. The CDR3 spans 16 residues.

The V call is TRBV3-1, the J call TRBJ1-5; D gene unclear. CDR1 LGHDT and CDR2 YNNKEL come from the germline V gene (reference sequence). The CDR3 runs 13 residues. V shed 5 bases and J shed 9 bases, with 14 bases lying between them. Here the CDR3 reads CASSMADLGPQHF. The CDR3 nucleotides are TGTGCCAGCAGCATGGCGGATTTAGGGCCCCAGCATTTT.

This sequence joins TRBV12-3 or TRBV12-4 and TRBJ1-2, with 7 bases fitting TRBD1. This CDR3 has 13 amino acids. Germline trimming cut 5 bases from V and 7 bases from J; bases unmatched to any gene: 7. CDR3 bases: TGTGCCAGCAGTACACGCCGGGACAGTGGCTACACCTTC. As protein: CASSTRRDSGYTF.

The chain uses TRBV20-1 and TRBJ1-2, with a weak D call TRBD1 (5 bases). Germline CDR1 DFQATT, CDR2 SNEGSKA (reference sequence). This CDR3 is 14 amino acids long. Trimming removed 0 bases at V and 2 bases at J, with 10 bases between. CDR3: CSARDPAGNYGYTF. As DNA, the CDR3 is TGCAGTGCTAGAGATCCAGCAGGGAACTATGGCTACACCTTC.

This clonotype was counted at least ten times. V is TRBV2 and J is TRBJ1-5; no definite D call. The CDR3 length is 13 residues. The V end was cut by 3 bases, the J end by 4 bases, with 7 bases between. The germline V gene has CDR1 SNHLY and CDR2 FYNNEI. CDR3 residues: CASSDERNQPQHF. The CDR3 nucleotides are TGTGCCAGCAGTGACGAGAGAAATCAGCCCCAGCATTTT.

This clonotype appeared many times. The rearrangement joins TRBV2 to TRBJ1-5; 8 nucleotides align to TRBD1. This CDR3 is 15 amino acids long. V shed 8 bases and J 4 bases; nucleotides not matched to a gene: 10. CDR1 SNHLY and CDR2 FYNNEI come from the germline V gene. CDR3 residues: CASLLDRVGNQPQHF. The CDR3 bases are TGTGCCAGCTTACTGGACAGGGTTGGGAATCAGCCCCAGCATTTT. Based on the CDR3 plus reference TRBV2 and TRBJ1-5, the full variable domain is EPEVTQTPSHQVTQMGQEVILRCVPISNHLYFYWYRQILGQKVEFLVSFYNNEISEKSEIFDDQFSVERPDGSNFTLKIRSTKLEDSAMYFCASLLDRVGNQPQHFGDGTRLSIL.